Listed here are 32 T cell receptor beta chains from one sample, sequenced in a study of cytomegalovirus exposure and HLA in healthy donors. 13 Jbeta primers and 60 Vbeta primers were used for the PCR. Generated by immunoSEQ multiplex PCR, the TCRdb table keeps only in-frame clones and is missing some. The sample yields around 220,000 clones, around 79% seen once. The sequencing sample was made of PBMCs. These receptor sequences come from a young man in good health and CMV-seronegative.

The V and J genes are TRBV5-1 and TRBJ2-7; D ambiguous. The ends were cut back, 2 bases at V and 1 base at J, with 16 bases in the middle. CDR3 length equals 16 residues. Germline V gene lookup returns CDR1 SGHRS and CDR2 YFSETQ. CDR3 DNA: TGCGCCAGCAGCTTAAATGATGAGATCCCATCCTACGAGCAGTACTTC. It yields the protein CASSLNDEIPSYEQYF.

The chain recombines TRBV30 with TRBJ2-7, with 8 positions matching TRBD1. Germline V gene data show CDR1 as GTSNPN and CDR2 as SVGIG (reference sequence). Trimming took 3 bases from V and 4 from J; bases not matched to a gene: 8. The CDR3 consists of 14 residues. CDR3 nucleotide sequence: TGTGCCTGGAGCCCCGGGACAGGTAATTACGAGCAGTACTTC. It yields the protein CAWSPGTGNYEQYF.

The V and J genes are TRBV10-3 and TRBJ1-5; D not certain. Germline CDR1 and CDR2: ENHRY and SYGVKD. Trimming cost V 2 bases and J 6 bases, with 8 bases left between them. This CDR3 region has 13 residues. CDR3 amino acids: CAISESEFQPQHF. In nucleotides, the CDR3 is TGTGCCATCAGTGAGAGCGAGTTTCAGCCCCAGCATTTT.

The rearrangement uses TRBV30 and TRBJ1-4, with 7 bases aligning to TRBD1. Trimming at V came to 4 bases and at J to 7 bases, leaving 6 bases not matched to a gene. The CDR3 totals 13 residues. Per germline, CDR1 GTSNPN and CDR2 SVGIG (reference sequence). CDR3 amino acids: CAWTRQGGEKLFF. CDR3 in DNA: TGTGCCTGGACCCGACAGGGTGGTGAAAAACTGTTTTTT. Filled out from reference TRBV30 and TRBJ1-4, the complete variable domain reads SQTIHQWPATLVQPVGSPLSLECTVEGTSNPNLYWYRQAAGRGLQLLFYSVGIGQISSEVPQNLSASRPQDRQFILSSKKLLLSDSGFYLCAWTRQGGEKLFFGSGTQLSVL.

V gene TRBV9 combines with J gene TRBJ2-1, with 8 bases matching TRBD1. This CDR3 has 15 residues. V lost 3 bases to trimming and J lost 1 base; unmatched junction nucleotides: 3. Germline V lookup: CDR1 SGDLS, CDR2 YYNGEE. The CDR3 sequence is CASSETGGSYNEQFF. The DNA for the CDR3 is TGTGCCAGCAGCGAAACAGGGGGATCCTACAATGAGCAGTTCTTC.

CDR3 sequence (DNA): TGTGCCACCAGGCCCGGCGGGGGCTACAATGAGCAGTTCTTC. Translating gives CATRPGGGYNEQFF. This chain links TRBV27 with TRBJ2-1, with 7 bases identical to TRBD2. Trimming at V came to 10 bases and at J to 3 bases, leaving 9 bases not matched to a gene. The CDR3 covers 14 residues. CDR1 and CDR2 (germline): MNHEY, SMNVEV (reference sequence).

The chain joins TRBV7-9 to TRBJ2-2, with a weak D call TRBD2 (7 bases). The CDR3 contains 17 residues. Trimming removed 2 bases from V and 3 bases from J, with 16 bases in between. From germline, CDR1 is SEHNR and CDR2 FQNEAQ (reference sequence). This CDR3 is CASSLLGGRGDTGELFF. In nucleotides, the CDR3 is TGTGCCAGCAGCTTACTGGGGGGGCGCGGGGACACCGGGGAGCTGTTTTTT. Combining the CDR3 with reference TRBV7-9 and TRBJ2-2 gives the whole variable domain DTGVSQNPRHKITKRGQNVTFRCDPISEHNRLYWYRQTLGQGPEFLTYFQNEAQLEKSRLLSDRFSAERPKGSFSTLEIQRTEQGDSAMYLCASSLLGGRGDTGELFFGEGSRLTVL.

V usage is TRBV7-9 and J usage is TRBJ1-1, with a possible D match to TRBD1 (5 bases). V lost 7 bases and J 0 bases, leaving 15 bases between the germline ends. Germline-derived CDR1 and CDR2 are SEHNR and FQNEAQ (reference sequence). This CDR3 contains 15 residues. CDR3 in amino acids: CASTRSADMNTEAFF. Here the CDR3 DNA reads TGTGCCAGCACCAGATCGGCGGACATGAACACTGAAGCTTTCTTT.

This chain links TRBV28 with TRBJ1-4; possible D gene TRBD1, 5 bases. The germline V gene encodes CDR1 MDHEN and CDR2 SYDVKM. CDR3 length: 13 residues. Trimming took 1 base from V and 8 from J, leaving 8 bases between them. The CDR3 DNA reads TGTGCCAGCAGTTTATCAGGGCACGAAAAACTGTTTTTT. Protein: CASSLSGHEKLFF.

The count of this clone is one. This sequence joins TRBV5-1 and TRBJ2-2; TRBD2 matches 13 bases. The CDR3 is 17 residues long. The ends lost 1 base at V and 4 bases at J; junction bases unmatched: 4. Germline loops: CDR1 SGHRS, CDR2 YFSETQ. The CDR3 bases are TGCGCCAGCAGCTTGACACTAGCGGGAGGGGGCACCGGGGAGCTGTTTTTT. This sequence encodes CASSLTLAGGGTGELFF.

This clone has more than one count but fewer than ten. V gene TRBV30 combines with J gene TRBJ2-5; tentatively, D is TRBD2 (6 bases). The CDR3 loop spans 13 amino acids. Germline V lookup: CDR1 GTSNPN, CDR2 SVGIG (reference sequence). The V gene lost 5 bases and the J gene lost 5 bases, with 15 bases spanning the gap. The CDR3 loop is CAWALGGWETQYF. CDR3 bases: TGTGCCTGGGCCCTCGGAGGGTGGGAGACCCAGTACTTC.

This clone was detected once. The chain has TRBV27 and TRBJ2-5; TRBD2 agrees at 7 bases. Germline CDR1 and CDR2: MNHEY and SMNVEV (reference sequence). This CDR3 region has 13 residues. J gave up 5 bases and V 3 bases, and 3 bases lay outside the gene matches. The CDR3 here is CASSFWGGETQYF. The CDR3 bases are TGTGCCAGCAGTTTCTGGGGGGGGGAGACCCAGTACTTC.

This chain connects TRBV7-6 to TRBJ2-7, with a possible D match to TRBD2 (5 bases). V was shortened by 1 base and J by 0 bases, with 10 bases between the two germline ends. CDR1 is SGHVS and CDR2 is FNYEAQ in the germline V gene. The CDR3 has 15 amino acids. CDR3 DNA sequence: TGTGCCAGCAGCTTAGACCCAACTAGCTCCTACGAGCAGTACTTC. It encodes CASSLDPTSSYEQYF.

The CDR3: CASSLGVDRGYEQYF. The CDR3 nucleotides are TGTGCCAGCAGCTTGGGAGTCGACAGGGGGTACGAGCAGTACTTC. V and J are TRBV5-4 and TRBJ2-7; 9 positions match TRBD1. This CDR3 has 15 amino acids. J was trimmed by 4 bases and V by 0 bases; bases with no gene match: 5. Germline V gives CDR1 SGHNT, CDR2 YYREEE (reference sequence).

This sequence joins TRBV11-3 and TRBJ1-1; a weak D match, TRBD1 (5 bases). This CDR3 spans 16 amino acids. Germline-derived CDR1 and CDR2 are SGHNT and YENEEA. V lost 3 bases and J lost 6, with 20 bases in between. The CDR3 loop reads CASSFERPGGRAEAFF. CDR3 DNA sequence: TGTGCCAGCAGCTTCGAACGGCCGGGGGGAAGGGCTGAAGCTTTCTTT.

The CDR3 region has the DNA TGTGCCTGGAGTGCGGGACAGGGTCATTCACCCCTCCACTTT. It translates to CAWSAGQGHSPLHF. The chain links TRBV30 to TRBJ1-6, with 9 bases identical to TRBD1. V was clipped by 1 base and J by 8 bases; unmatched bases: 3. Per germline, CDR1 GTSNPN and CDR2 SVGIG (reference sequence). There are 14 residues in the CDR3.

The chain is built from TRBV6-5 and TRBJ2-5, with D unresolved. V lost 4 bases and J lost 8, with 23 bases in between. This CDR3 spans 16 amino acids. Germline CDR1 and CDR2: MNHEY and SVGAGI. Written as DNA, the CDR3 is TGTGCCAGCAGTTCGCACCCCGAGGCAAGAACAACTACCCAGTACTTC. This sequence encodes CASSSHPEARTTTQYF.

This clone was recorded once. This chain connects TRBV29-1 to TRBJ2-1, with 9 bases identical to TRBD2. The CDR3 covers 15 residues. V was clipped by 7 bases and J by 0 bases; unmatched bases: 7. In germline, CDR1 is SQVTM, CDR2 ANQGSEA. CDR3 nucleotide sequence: TGCAGCGGTATAGCGGGAGCGAGCTCCTACAATGAGCAGTTCTTC. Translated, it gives CSGIAGASSYNEQFF.

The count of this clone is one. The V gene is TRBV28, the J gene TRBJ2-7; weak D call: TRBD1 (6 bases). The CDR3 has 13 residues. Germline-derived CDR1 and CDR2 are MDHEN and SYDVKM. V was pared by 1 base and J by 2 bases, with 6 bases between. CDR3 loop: CASSLYRAYEQYF. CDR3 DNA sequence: TGTGCCAGCAGTTTATACAGGGCCTACGAGCAGTACTTC.

The CDR3 sequence: CASSEAIGLAGVYEQYF. DNA for the CDR3: TGTGCCAGCAGTGAAGCCATTGGACTAGCGGGAGTTTACGAGCAGTACTTC. The chain links TRBV2 to TRBJ2-7; 13 bases are shared with TRBD2. This CDR3 contains 17 residues. Per the germline V gene, CDR1 is SNHLY and CDR2 is FYNNEI. The V and J ends lost 0 bases and 4 bases, in that order; junction bases with no gene match: 6.

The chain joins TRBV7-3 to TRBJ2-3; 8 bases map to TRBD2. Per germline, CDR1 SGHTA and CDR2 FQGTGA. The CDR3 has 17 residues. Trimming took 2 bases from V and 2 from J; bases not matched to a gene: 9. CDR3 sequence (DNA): TGTGCCAGCAGCTTAGTTTTCGGGGGGGGACTCACAGATACGCAGTATTTT. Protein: CASSLVFGGGLTDTQYF.

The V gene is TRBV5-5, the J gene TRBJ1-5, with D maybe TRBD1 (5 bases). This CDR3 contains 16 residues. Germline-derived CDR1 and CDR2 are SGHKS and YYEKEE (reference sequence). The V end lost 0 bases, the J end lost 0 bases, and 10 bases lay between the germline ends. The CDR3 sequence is CASSLAGGDSNQPQHF. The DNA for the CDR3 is TGTGCCAGCAGCTTGGCCGGGGGGGATAGCAATCAGCCCCAGCATTTT.

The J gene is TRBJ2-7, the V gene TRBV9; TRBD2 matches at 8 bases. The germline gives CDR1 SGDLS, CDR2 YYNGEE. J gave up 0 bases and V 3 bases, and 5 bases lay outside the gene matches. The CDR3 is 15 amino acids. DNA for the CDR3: TGTGCCAGCAGCGCTCGTAGCGGGGCCTCCTACGAGCAGTACTTC. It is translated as CASSARSGASYEQYF.

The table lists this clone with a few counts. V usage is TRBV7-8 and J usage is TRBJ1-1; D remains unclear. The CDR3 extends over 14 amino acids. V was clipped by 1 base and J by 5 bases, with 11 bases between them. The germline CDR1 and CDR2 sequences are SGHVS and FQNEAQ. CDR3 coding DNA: TGTGCCAGCAGCTTAGGTCTGGGAGGTACTGAAGCTTTCTTT. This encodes CASSLGLGGTEAFF.

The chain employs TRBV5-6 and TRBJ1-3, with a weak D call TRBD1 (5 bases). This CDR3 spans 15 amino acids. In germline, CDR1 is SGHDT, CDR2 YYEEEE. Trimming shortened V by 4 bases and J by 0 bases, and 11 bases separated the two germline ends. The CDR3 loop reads CASSPLQGSGNTIYF. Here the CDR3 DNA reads TGTGCCAGCAGCCCCCTGCAGGGCTCTGGAAACACCATATATTTT.

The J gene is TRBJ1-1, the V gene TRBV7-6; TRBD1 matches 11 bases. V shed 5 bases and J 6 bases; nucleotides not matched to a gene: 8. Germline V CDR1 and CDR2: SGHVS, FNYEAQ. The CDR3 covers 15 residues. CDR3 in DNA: TGTGCCAGCAGCGATACGGGACAGGGGGTGCCTGAAGCTTTCTTT. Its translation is CASSDTGQGVPEAFF.

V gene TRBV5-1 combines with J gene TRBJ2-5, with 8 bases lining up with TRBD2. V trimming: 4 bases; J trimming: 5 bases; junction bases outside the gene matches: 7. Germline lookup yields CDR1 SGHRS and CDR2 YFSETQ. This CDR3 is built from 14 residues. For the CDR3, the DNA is TGCGCCAGCAGCATTCGGGGGGGGCTGGAGACCCAGTACTTC. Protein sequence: CASSIRGGLETQYF.

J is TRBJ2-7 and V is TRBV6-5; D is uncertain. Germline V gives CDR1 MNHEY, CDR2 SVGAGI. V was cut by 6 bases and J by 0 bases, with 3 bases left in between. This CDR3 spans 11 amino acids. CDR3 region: CASSNSYEQYF. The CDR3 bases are TGTGCCAGCAGCAACTCCTACGAGCAGTACTTC.

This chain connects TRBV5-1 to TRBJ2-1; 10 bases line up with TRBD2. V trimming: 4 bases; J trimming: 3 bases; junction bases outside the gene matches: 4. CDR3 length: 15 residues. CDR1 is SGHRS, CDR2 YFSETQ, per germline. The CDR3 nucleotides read TGCGCCAGCAGCCCCGGACTAGCGGACTACAATGAGCAGTTCTTC. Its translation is CASSPGLADYNEQFF.

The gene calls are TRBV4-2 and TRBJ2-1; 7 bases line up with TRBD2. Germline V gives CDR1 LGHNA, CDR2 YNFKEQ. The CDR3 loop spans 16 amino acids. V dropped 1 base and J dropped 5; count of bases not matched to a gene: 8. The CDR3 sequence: CASSQVSAGENNEQFF. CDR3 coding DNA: TGTGCCAGCAGCCAAGTATCGGCGGGAGAGAACAATGAGCAGTTCTTC.

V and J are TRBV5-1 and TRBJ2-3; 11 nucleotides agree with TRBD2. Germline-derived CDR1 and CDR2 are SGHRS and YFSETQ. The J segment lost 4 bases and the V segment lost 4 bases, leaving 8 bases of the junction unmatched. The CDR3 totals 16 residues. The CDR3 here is CASSPVSGGAADTQYF. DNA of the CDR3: TGCGCCAGCAGCCCTGTTAGCGGGGGGGCTGCAGATACGCAGTATTTT.

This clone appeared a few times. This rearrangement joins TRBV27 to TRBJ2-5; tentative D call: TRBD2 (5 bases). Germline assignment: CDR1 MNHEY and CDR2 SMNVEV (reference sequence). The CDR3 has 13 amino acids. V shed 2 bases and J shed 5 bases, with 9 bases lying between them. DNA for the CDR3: TGTGCCAGCAGTTTAACTCGGGGTGAGACCCAGTACTTC. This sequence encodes CASSLTRGETQYF.